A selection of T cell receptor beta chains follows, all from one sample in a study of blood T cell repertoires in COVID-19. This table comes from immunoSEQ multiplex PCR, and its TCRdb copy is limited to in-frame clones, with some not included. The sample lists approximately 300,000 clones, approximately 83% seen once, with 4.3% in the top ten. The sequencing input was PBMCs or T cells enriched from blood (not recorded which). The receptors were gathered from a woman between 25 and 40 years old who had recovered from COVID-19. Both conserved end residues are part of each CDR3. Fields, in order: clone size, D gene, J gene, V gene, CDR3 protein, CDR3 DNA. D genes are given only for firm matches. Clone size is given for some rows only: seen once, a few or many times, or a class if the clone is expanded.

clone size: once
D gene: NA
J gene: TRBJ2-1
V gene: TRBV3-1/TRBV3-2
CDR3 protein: CASSQGTTLVNNEQFF
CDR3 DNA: TGTGCCAGCAGCCAAGGTACCACCCTAGTCAACAATGAGCAGTTCTTC

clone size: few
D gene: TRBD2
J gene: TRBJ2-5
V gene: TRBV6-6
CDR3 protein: CASSPPLGAGEEETQYF
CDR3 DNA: TGTGCCAGCAGTCCTCCCTTGGGAGCGGGAGAGGAAGAGACCCAGTACTTC

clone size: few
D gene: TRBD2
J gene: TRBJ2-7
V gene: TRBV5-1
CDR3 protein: CASSPTGGGPYEQYF
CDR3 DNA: TGCGCCAGCAGCCCCACCGGCGGGGGGCCCTACGAGCAGTACTTC

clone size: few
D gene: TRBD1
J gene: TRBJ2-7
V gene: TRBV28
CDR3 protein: CATDRGRYEQYF
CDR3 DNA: TGTGCCACCGACAGGGGGCGATACGAGCAGTACTTC

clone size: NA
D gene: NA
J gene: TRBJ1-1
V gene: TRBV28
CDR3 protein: CASTVTPNTEAFF
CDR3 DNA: TGTGCCAGCACCGTGACACCGAACACTGAAGCTTTCTTT

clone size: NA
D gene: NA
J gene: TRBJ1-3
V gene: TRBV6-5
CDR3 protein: CASSSPLSGNTIYF
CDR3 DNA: TGTGCCAGCAGTTCCCCCCTCTCTGGAAACACCATATATTTT

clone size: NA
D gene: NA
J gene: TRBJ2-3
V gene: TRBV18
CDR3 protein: CASSETRTATDTQYF
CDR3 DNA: TGTGCCAGCTCAGAAACAAGGACAGCCACAGATACGCAGTATTTT

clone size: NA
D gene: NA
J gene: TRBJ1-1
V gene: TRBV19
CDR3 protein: CASHGGADTEAFF
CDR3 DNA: TGTGCCAGTCACGGGGGGGCCGACACTGAAGCTTTCTTT

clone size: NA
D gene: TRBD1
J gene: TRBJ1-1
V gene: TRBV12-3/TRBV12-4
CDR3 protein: CASGTGGNTEAFF
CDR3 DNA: TGTGCCAGCGGAACAGGGGGGAACACTGAAGCTTTCTTT

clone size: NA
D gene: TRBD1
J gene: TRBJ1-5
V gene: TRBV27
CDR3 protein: CASSTGTGHPDSNQPQHF
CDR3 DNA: TGTGCCAGCAGTACCGGGACAGGGCATCCAGATAGCAATCAGCCCCAGCATTTT

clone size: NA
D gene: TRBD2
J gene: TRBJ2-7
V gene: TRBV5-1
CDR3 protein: CASSSRRTSGSYEQYF
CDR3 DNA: TGCGCCAGCAGCTCGCGTCGGACTAGCGGCTCCTACGAGCAGTACTTC

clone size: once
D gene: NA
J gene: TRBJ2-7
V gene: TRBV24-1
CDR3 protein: CATSSAGGYEQYF
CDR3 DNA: TGTGCCACCAGTTCTGCCGGGGGCTACGAGCAGTACTTC

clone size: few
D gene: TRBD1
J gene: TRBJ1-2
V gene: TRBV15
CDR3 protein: CATSRGGQGFAYTF
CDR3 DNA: TGTGCCACCAGCAGAGGGGGACAGGGTTTTGCCTACACCTTC

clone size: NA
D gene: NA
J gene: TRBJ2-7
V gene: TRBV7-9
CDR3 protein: CASSLSLGQWEQYF
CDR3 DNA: TGTGCCAGCAGCTTATCGTTGGGGCAGTGGGAGCAGTACTTC

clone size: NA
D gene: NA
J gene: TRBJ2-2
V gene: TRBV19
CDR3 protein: CATQRTRQNTGELFF
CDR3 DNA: TGTGCAACTCAGAGGACACGGCAAAACACCGGGGAGCTGTTTTTT

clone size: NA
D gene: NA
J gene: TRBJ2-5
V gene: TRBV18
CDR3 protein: CASSPPLSAGHRETQYF
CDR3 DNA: TGTGCCAGCTCACCACCCCTCTCGGCAGGACATCGAGAGACCCAGTACTTC

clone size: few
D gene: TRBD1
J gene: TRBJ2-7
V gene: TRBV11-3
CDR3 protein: CASSLRGRYEQYF
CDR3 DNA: TGTGCCAGCAGCTTAAGGGGGCGTTACGAGCAGTACTTC

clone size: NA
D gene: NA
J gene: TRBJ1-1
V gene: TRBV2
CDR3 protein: CASSSTLNTEAFF
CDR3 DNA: TGTGCCAGCAGTTCGACACTGAACACTGAAGCTTTCTTT

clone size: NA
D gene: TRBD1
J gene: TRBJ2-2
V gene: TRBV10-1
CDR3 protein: CASSETTGGSGELFF
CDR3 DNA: TGCGCCAGCAGTGAGACGACAGGGGGCTCCGGGGAGCTGTTTTTT

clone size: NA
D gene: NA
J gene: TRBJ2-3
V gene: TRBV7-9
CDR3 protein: CASSLGSGGTDTQYF
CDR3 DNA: TGTGCCAGCAGCTTAGGCTCAGGGGGCACAGATACGCAGTATTTT

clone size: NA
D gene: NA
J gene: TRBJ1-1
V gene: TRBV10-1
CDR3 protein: CASSESPRGNTEAFF
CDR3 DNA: TGCGCCAGCAGTGAGTCCCCGCGGGGAAACACTGAAGCTTTCTTT

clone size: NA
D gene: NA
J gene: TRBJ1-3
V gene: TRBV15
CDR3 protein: CATSRDEVRGNTIYF
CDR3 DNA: TGTGCCACCAGCAGAGATGAGGTCAGAGGAAACACCATATATTTT

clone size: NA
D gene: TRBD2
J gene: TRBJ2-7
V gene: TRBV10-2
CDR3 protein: CASSTPGGLVPYEQYF
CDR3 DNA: TGCGCCAGCAGTACCCCCGGAGGACTAGTTCCCTACGAGCAGTACTTC

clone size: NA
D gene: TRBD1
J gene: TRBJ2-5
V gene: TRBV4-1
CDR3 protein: CASSQGTGLETQYF
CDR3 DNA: TGCGCCAGCAGCCAAGGGACAGGGCTCGAGACCCAGTACTTC

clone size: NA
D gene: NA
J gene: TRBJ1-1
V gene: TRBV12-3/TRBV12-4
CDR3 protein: CASSHLNTEAFF
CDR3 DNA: TGTGCCAGCTCCCACTTGAACACTGAAGCTTTCTTT

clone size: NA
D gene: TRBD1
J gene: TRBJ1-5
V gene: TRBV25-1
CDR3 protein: CASSPRDRGRNQPQHF
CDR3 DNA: TGTGCCAGCAGCCCCCGGGACAGGGGTCGTAATCAGCCCCAGCATTTT

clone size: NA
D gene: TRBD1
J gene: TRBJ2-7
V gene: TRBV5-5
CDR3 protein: CASSSGTGDYEQYF
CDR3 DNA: TGTGCCAGCAGCTCCGGGACAGGGGACTACGAGCAGTACTTC

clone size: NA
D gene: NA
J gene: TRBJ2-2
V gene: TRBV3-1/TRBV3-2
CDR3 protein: CASSQGPRATNTGELFF
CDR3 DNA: TGTGCCAGCAGCCAAGGTCCCAGGGCCACGAACACCGGGGAGCTGTTTTTT

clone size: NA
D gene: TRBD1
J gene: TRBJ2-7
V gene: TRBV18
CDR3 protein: CASSLSTGQGGVQYF
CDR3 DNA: TGTGCCAGCTCACTCTCTACAGGACAGGGTGGTGTGCAGTACTTC

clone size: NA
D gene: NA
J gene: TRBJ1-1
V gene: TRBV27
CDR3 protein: CASRWAGRDTEAFF
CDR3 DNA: TGTGCCAGCAGGTGGGCAGGGAGGGACACTGAAGCTTTCTTT

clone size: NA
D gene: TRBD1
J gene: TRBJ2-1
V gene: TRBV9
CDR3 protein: CASSVGQGDHNEQFF
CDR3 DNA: TGTGCCAGCAGCGTAGGACAGGGGGACCACAATGAGCAGTTCTTC